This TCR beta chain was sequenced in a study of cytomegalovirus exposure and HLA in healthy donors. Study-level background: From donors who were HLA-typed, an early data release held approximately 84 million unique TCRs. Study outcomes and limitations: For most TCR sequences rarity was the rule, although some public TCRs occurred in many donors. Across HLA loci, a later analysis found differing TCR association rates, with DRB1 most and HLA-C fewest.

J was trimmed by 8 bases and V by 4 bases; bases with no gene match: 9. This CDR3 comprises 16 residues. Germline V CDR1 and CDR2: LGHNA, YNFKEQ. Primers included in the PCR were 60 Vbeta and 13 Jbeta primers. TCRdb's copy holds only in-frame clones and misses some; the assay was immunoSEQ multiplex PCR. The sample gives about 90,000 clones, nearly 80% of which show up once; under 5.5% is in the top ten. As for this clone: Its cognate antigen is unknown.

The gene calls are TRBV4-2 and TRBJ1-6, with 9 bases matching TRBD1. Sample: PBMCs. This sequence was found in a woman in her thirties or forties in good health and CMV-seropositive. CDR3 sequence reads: CASSRQGTGTYSPLHF. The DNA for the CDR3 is TGTGCCAGCAGCCGCCAGGGGACAGGGACTTATTCACCCCTCCACTTT.